The source of this T cell receptor (beta chain) is a study of molecular identifiers for immune sequencing clone quantification. TCRdb recomputed calls from the PCR reads with MiXCR, one row per CDR3 protein. This sample has some 580,000 distinct CDR3 sequences, with about 25% found just once. The study's findings and limits: The sizes of highly expanded clones could be underestimated when identical TCR molecules share a barcode.

This clonotype was detected only a few times. Antigen unknown. Naive CD8 T cell sorting was performed on the CD8+CD4-CCR7+CD45RA+ phenotype. Germline trimming cut 0 bases from V and 3 bases from J; bases unmatched to any gene: 4. The CDR3 has 15 amino acids. CDR1 and CDR2 (germline): LGHNA, YSLEER. The sample taken for sequencing was naive CD8+ T cells from blood, with Jurkat cell RNA spiked in. Subset specified: FACS-sorted CD8+CD4-CCR7+CD45RA+ naive T cells. This receptor was taken from a human donor in good health. Some libraries in this study had Jurkat cell RNA spiked in. The V call is TRBV4-3, the J call TRBJ2-7; 8 nucleotides match TRBD2. CDR3 bases: TGCGCCAGCAGCCAAGAAACTAGCGGTCGCTACGAGCAGTACTTC. Translating it yields CASSQETSGRYEQYF.